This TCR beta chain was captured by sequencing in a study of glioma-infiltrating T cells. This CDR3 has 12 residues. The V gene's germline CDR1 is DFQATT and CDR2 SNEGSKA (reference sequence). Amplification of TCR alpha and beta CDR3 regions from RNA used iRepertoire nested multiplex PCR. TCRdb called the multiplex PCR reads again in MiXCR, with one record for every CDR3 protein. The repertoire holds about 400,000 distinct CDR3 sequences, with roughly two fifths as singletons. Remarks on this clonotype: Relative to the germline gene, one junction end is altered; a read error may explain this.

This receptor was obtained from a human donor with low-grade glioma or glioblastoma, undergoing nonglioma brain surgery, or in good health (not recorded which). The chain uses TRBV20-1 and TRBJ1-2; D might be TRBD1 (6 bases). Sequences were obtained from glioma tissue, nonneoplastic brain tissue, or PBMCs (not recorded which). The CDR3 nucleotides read TGCAGTGCTCGGGACAATAACTATGGCTGCACCTTC. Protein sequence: CSARDNNYGCTF.